This T cell receptor (beta chain) is drawn from a study of blood T cell repertoires in COVID-19. The overall study: Whether acute or convalescent, the COVID-19 samples came from the United States, Italy and Spain. From T cells, B-cell-depleted T cells, or PBMCs came the material, which was cDNA or gDNA.

With V trimmed by 4 bases and J by 2 bases, 5 bases remained unmatched. CDR1 SGHRS and CDR2 YFSETQ come from the germline V gene. There are 14 residues in the CDR3. Study processing details: Counts of nucleated cells, estimated from reference gene primer amplification, were obtained. Only in-frame clones appear in the TCRdb table, and some are missing; sequencing was by immunoSEQ multiplex PCR. Clone size and V and J calls were adopted from that table, with D and trimming inferred from the DNA. Of 110,000 to 150,000 clones listed, around 80% are singletons. The TCR was taken from a man aged 55 to 70 with acute or convalescent COVID-19. The genes are TRBV5-1 and TRBJ2-7, with 8 bases fitting TRBD1. The sequenced sample was peripheral blood. CDR3: CASSPQGQAYEQYF. CDR3 bases: TGCGCCAGCAGCCCGCAGGGACAGGCCTACGAGCAGTACTTC.